This T cell receptor beta chain was documented in a study of blood T cell repertoires in COVID-19. The overall study: What the recovered Cohort 3 donors had was two negative PCRs, clearance, or symptom resolution. Spain, Italy and the United States supplied samples that represented acute and convalescent COVID-19.

Sequencing was performed with immunoSEQ multiplex PCR; in TCRdb, only in-frame clones are kept and a portion is missing. The top ten clones hold 2% to 2.5% of a sample with approximately 250,000 clones, 88% of them seen once. CDR1 WNHNN and CDR2 SYGVQD come from the germline V gene (reference sequence). This CDR3 spans 17 amino acids. The ends were cut back, 7 bases at V and 6 bases at J, with 27 bases in the middle. The TCR was taken from a woman in her sixties or seventies in a cohort exposed to, infected with or recovered from COVID-19 (not recorded which). The material sequenced was PBMCs or T cells enriched from blood (not recorded which). The chain carries TRBV10-1 and TRBJ1-2, with TRBD1 as a possible D gene (5 bases). The CDR3 nucleotides are TGCGCCAGCATCTTTGCGGGGACTGGAAAATCAAGCGATGGCTACACCTTC. Amino acids: CASIFAGTGKSSDGYTF.